The T cell receptor (beta chain) under discussion was sequenced for a study of graft-versus-host responses after intestinal transplantation. TCRdb's table, derived via immunoSEQ multiplex PCR, lists solely in-frame clones and lacks some. The table shows fewer than 45,000 clones, with about 90% occurring only once. The CDR3 runs to 15 residues. V lost 2 bases and J lost 0, with 10 bases in between. CDR1 is LGHNA and CDR2 is YNFKEQ in the germline V gene. The chain combines TRBV4-2 with TRBJ1-1; possible D gene TRBD1, 5 bases. Sequenced here: PBMCs, sampled around 43 weeks after intestinal transplant. This TCR was recovered from a human patient who received an intestinal transplant, so some T cells may come from the graft donor. The CDR3 here is CASSQTGLMNTEAFF. For the CDR3, the DNA is TGTGCCAGCAGCCAAACGGGACTCATGAACACTGAAGCTTTCTTT.